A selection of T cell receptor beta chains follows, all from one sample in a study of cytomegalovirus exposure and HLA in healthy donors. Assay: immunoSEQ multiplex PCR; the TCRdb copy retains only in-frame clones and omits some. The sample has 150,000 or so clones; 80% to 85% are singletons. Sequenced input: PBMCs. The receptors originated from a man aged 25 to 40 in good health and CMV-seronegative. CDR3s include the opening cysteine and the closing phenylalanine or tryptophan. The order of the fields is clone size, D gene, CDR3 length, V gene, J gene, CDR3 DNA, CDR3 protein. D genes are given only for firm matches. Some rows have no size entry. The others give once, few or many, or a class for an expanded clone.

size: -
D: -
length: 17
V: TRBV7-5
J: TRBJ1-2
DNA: TGTGTCAGAAGCTTAGCCTTCGACCTAACAGGGTACTATGGCTACACCTTC
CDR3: CVRSLAFDLTGYYGYTF

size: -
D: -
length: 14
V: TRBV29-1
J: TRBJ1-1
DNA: TGCAGCGTTGATCCCGGAGGTCAGAACACTGAAGCTTTCTTT
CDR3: CSVDPGGQNTEAFF

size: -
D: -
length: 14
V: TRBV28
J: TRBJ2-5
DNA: TGTGCCAGCAGCTGGGGGCCTCCCCTCTGGACCCAGTACTTC
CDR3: CASSWGPPLWTQYF

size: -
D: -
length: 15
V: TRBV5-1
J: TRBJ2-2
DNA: TGCGCCAGCACCCTCGGGACACAGAACACCGGGGAGCTGTTTTTT
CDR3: CASTLGTQNTGELFF

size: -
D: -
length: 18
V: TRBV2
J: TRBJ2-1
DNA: TGTGCCAGCATCCGTGGGCCGCCGGCTTATCTAAACACCAATGAGCAGTTCTTC
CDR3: CASIRGPPAYLNTNEQFF

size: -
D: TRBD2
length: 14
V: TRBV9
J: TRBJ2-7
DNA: TGTGCCAGCAGCGTAGGTGGACTAGCGGGCGAGCAGTACTTC
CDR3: CASSVGGLAGEQYF

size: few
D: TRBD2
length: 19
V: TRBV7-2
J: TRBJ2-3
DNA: TGTGCCAGCAGAAATAGGGGGACTAGCGGAAACAGGGTCACAGATACGCAGTATTTT
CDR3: CASRNRGTSGNRVTDTQYF

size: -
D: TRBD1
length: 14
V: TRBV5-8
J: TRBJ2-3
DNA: TGTGCCAGCAGCTGGAGACAGGGTACAGATACGCAGTATTTT
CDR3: CASSWRQGTDTQYF

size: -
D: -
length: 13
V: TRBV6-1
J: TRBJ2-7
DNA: TGTGCCAGCAAGCGGCAGGGGAAGAACGAGCAGTACTTC
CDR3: CASKRQGKNEQYF

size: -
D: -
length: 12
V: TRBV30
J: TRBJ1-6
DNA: TGTGCCTCCCAGGGAACCAATTCACCCCTCCACTTT
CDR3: CASQGTNSPLHF

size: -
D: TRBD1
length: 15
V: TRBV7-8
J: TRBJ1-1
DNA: TGTGCCAGCAGCAGATTGACAGGGATGAACACTGAAGCTTTCTTT
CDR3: CASSRLTGMNTEAFF

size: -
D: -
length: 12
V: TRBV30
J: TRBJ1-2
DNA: TGTGCCTGGGAAGGGGGTACCTATGGCTACACCTTC
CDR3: CAWEGGTYGYTF

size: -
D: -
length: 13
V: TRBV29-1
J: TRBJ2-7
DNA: TGCAGCGTTGGGGGGGTTGAGGTGGGTGAGCAGTACTTC
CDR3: CSVGGVEVGEQYF

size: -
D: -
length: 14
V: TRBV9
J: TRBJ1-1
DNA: TGTGCCAGCAGCGTAGTCGCGGGGGACACTGAAGCTTTCTTT
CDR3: CASSVVAGDTEAFF

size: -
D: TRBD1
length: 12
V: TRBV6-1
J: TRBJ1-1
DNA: TGTGCCAGCAGGTTGGGGACAGGGGAAGCTTTCTTT
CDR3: CASRLGTGEAFF

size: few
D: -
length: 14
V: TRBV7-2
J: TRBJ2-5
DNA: TGTGCCAGCAGCTTGAACAGGGTAGAAGAGACCCAGTACTTC
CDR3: CASSLNRVEETQYF

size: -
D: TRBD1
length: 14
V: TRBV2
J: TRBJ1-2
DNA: TGTGCCAGCAGTGAAGCCGGGACAGGTTATGGCTACACCTTC
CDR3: CASSEAGTGYGYTF

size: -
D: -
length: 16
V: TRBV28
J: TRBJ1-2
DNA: TGTGCCAGCAGTCACATGTTATCGGACAGTAACTATGGCTACACCTTC
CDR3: CASSHMLSDSNYGYTF

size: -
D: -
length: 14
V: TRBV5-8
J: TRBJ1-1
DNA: TGTGCCAGCAGCTTGGATGCGGGGGTCACTGAAGCTTTCTTT
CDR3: CASSLDAGVTEAFF

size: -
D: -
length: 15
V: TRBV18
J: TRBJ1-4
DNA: TGTGCCAGCTCACCACCGTCTAGAGGAAATGAAAAACTGTTTTTT
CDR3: CASSPPSRGNEKLFF

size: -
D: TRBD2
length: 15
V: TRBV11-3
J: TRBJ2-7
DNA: TGTGCCAGCAGGTCACTAGCGGACCTTTCCTACGAGCAGTACTTC
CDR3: CASRSLADLSYEQYF

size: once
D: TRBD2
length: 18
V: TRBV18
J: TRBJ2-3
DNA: TGTGCCAGCTCCCCCGGCCCAAACGCTAGCGGGAGCCCAGATACGCAGTATTTT
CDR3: CASSPGPNASGSPDTQYF